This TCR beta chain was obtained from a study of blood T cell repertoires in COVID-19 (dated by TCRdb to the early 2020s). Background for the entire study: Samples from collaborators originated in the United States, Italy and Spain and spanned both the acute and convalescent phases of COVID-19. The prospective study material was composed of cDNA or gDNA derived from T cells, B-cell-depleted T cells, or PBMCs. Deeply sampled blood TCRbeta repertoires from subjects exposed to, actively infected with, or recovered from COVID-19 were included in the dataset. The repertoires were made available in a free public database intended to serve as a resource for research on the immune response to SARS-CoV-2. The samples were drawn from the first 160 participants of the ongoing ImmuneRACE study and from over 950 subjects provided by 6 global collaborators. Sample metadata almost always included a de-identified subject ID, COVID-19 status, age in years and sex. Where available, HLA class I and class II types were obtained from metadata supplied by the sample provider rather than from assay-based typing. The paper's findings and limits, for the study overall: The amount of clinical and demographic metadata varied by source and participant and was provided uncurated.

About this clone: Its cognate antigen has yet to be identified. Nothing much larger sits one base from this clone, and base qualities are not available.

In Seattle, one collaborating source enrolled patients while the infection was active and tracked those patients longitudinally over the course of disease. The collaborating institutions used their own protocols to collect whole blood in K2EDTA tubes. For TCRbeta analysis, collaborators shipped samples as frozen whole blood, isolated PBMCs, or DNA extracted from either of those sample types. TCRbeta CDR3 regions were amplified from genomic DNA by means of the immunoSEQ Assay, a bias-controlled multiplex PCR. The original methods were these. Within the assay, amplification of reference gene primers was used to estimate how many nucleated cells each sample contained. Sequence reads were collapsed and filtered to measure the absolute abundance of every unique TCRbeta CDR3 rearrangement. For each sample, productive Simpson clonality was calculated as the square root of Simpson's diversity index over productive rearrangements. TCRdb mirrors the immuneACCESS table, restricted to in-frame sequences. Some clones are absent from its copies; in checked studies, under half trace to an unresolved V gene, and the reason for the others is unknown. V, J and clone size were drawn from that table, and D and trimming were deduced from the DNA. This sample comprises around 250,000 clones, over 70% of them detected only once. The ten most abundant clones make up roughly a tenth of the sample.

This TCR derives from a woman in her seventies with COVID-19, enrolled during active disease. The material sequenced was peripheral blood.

The CDR3 in this case is CASSLGVRSSYEQYF. The sequenced DNA: TGCGCCAGCAGCTTGGGAGTAAGGAGCTCCTACGAGCAGTACTTC. The chain is assembled from TRBV5-1 and TRBJ2-7, with the D gene not clear enough to name. The CDR3 holds 15 amino acids from the cysteine to the phenylalanine. This entry keeps only the CDR3 DNA: 45 bases, framed from base 1. V drops 0 bases and J drops 0 bases, leaving 10 bases in between. According to the germline V gene, CDR1 reads SGHRS and CDR2 reads YFSETQ.